This TCR beta chain was identified during a study of OX40 agonist ivuxolimab in advanced cancers. Concerning the study at large: Ivuxolimab was a fully human IgG2 agonistic monoclonal antibody targeting the costimulatory receptor OX40 (CD134). Intravenous ivuxolimab was administered to patients every 2 weeks at six dose levels: 0.01, 0.1, 0.3, 1.5, 3 and 10 mg/kg. Of the roughly 51 patients in dose escalation, about 20 had hepatocellular carcinoma, about 15 had melanoma, 9 had renal cell carcinoma and 9 had head and neck cancer. In the dose-escalation cohort, 75% to 85% of patients were male, and the mean age was roughly 60 years with a range of roughly 20 to 79. Patients were allowed to have had prior anti-PD-1, anti-PD-L1 or anti-CTLA-4 therapy, and approximately 40% of the dose-escalation patients had been treated with checkpoint inhibitors. Three dose-escalation patients achieved partial responses, one with hepatocellular carcinoma and two with cutaneous melanoma. Peripheral TCRbeta sequencing was intended to test whether TCR sequence diversity was altered and clonal T-cell expansion was caused by ivuxolimab. The paper covers the monotherapy dose-escalation part of the phase I ivuxolimab trial, which included N ≈ 50 patients.

The trial excluded patients who had a history of autoimmune disease or were on systemic immunosuppression. Peripheral blood for TCR sequencing was drawn from every dose cohort at baseline, at cycle 4 day 1 and at cycle 7 day 1. The samples were drawn from a first-in-human, open-label, multicenter phase I dose-escalation trial of ivuxolimab. The trial enrolled adults with locally advanced or metastatic head and neck squamous cell, hepatocellular, melanoma or renal cell carcinoma. Before TCR sequencing, CD4+ T cells and CD8+ T cells from peripheral blood were sorted into separate populations. CDR3 length: 16 amino acids, cysteine to phenylalanine. Only the CDR3 part of the read is kept: 48 bases, read in frame from the first base. Here V drops 5 bases and J drops 2 bases, and the junction holds 8 bases not matched to any gene. The germline V gene supplies CDR1 SGHTA and CDR2 FQGNSA. Regarding this clone: The clone's antigen remains unknown. There are no base qualities to consult, and no much larger clone falls within one base.

Genomic DNA was extracted from sorted cells for sequencing of the TCRbeta CDR3 region. The immunoSEQ Assay was used to sequence the TCRbeta CDR3 regions. In its TCRdb copy, this immuneACCESS table keeps in-frame sequences only and misses some clones. Where compared with another copy, unresolved V genes explain less than half of these, and the others have no known cause. Within this sample are around 150,000 clones, with 94% of them counted one time only. The top ten clones comprise 0.31% of the sample. What the study reported, not specific to this receptor: The antigen specificity of the clonally expanded peripheral T cells was not determined. At doses of 0.1 to 3.0 mg/kg, clonal expansion of both CD4+ and CD8+ T cells in blood was seen between baseline and week 6. On average, CD8+ T cells showed more expanded clones than CD4+ T cells after ivuxolimab. Partial responders in the 0.1-3.0 mg/kg groups had among the lowest normalized peripheral clonal expansion, especially among CD8+ T cells. Low levels of normalized T-cell clonal expansion were also seen in some patients who did not respond.

The TCR sequence derives from an adult with an advanced solid tumor such as melanoma, head and neck, liver or kidney cancer. This sequence uses TRBV7-2 and TRBJ1-5; 8 central nucleotides agree with TRBD1. The material sequenced was CD4+ or CD8+ T cells sorted from blood, taken in a trial of the OX40 agonist ivuxolimab. Here the CDR3 is given as CASSPRQGKGNQPQHF. The sequenced DNA: TGTGCCAGCAGCCCCCGACAGGGGAAAGGCAATCAGCCCCAGCATTTT.